The entry below describes one T cell receptor (beta chain). No antigen is known for it. The same CDR3 arises from other DNA sequences in this sample as well. The data stem from a study of cytomegalovirus exposure and HLA in healthy donors. The PCR used 60 Vbeta and 13 Jbeta primers. Assay used: immunoSEQ multiplex PCR; TCRdb lists only in-frame clones, some missing. This sample has some 150,000 clones, with roughly 80% found just once. Trimming removed 3 bases at V and 0 bases at J, with 7 bases between. Germline V gives CDR1 SGDLS, CDR2 YYNGEE. This CDR3 is 14 amino acids long. Healthy individuals who donated bone marrow served as the donors. At the time of sampling, donors were nominally healthy, though unrecorded immune exposures were likely. Study-level points and caveats: Further analysis was carried out later, and it showed several of the most significant clusters appearing linked to common viral pathogens. TCR beta V- and J-gene trimming was later associated with a missense DCLRE1C variant.

The receptor comes from a woman aged 25-40 years in good health and CMV-seronegative. The chain joins TRBV9 to TRBJ1-3, with a tentative D call TRBD1 (5 bases). Material for sequencing was PBMCs. This CDR3 reads CASSADSSGNTIYF. DNA for the CDR3: TGTGCCAGCAGCGCCGACAGCTCTGGAAACACCATATATTTT.